The clone carrying this T cell receptor (beta chain) has just a few counts. This specimen belongs to a study of Graves' ophthalmopathy and Graves' hyperthyroidism. Germline CDR1 reads SGHNT; CDR2 reads YYREEE (reference sequence). V lost 0 bases and J lost 0; bases outside the gene matches: 11. This CDR3 has 18 amino acids. People with hyperthyroidism were aged 18 to 65 and newly diagnosed, under 2 months' duration. The authors amplified TCR beta CDR3 regions from RNA transcripts. An initial RT-PCR round employing HTBI primers preceded a second-round multiplex PCR. One entry per CDR3 protein results from TCRdb running MiXCR on the multiplex PCR reads. The data hold approximately 540,000 distinct CDR3 sequences, with just under 40% observed a single time.

The rearrangement uses TRBV5-4 and TRBJ1-2; TRBD1 matches 7 bases. The specimen was peripheral blood or thyroid tissue (not recorded which). The receptor comes from an adult man with Graves' hyperthyroidism. CDR3 residues: CASSLAHVRTGPNYGYTF. CDR3 coding DNA: TGTGCCAGCAGCTTGGCCCACGTGCGGACAGGTCCTAACTATGGCTACACCTTC.